The T cell receptor (beta chain) described here comes from a study of graft-versus-host responses after intestinal transplantation. About the study: Multivisceral, liver-intestinal, or isolated intestinal transplants were performed in recipients. After anti-thymocyte globulin induction, recipients took tacrolimus and steroids for approximately 3 years. Study outcomes and limitations: Early post-transplant falls in HvG clones accompanied the peak levels of circulating GvH clones. Some GvH clones were seen earlier in gut or blood, suggesting intestinal origin.

This clone appeared a few times. What it binds is not known. CDR3 length: 14 residues. Germline V gene data show CDR1 as MNHEY and CDR2 as SMNVEV (reference sequence). V lost 5 bases to trimming and J lost 4 bases; unmatched junction nucleotides: 6. Measured with immunoSEQ multiplex PCR; TCRdb has only the in-frame clones, and not every one. The repertoire holds some 85,000 clones, with roughly 90% as singletons. The rearrangement joins TRBV27 to TRBJ1-2; 8 positions match TRBD1. Sequenced here: unstimulated CD8+ T cells sorted from spleen or lymph node cells, sampled before transplant. This receptor was obtained from a human donor who was the organ donor for an intestinal transplant. The CDR3 DNA follows: TGTGCCAGCAGTGTGACAGGGGTCGGCTATGGCTACACCTTC. This sequence encodes CASSVTGVGYGYTF.